This T cell receptor (beta chain) was observed in a study of T-cell reconstitution after alpha-beta-depleted transplantation in children. This clonotype was counted at least ten times. The CDR3 is 15 residues long. Trimming left V 1 base short and J 4 bases short, with 14 bases between. For TCRbeta, the library was prepared with unique molecular identifiers. MiXCR was run by TCRdb on the PCR reads, yielding one entry per CDR3 protein. The sample consists of 150,000 to 250,000 distinct CDR3 sequences, 13% to 15% of them appearing once. This specimen was PBMCs from the stem cell graft donor, taken from the stem cell graft. The chain carries TRBV12-3 or TRBV12-4 and TRBJ2-7; D might be TRBD2 (6 bases). This TCR derives from a human donor who donated a stem cell graft to a child with acute lymphoblastic leukemia. Here the CDR3 DNA reads TGTGCCAGCAGTTTAGTTCCCGGGAGTCTTTACGAGCAGTACTTC. Translating gives CASSLVPGSLYEQYF.